A single sample gave rise to the 5 T cell receptor beta chains below, sequenced in a study of blood T cell repertoires in COVID-19. The repertoire was sequenced with immunoSEQ multiplex PCR; TCRdb's copy has only in-frame clones and lacks some. Of about 150,000 clones listed, approximately 84% were seen once; the top ten hold around 3.2%. Sequencing was performed on PBMCs or T cells enriched from blood (not recorded which). The receptors shown here come from a woman between 45 and 60 years old with acute COVID-19.

The chain couples TRBV7-2 to TRBJ1-6; D uncertain. The germline V gene encodes CDR1 SGHTA and CDR2 FQGNSA. CDR3 size: 13 residues. The V end lost 5 bases, the J end lost 8 bases, and 10 bases lay between the germline ends. In DNA form, the CDR3 reads TGTGCCAGCAGCCGGATTGCGGATTCACCCCTCCACTTT. Protein sequence: CASSRIADSPLHF.

The rearrangement links TRBV24-1 to TRBJ2-2; D is possibly TRBD2 (6 bases). This CDR3 comprises 15 residues. Looked up from germline, CDR1 is KGHDR and CDR2 is SFDVKD. Trimming shortened V by 3 bases and J by 6 bases, and 13 bases separated the two germline ends. The CDR3 nucleotides are TGTGCCACCAGTGATACGGGGGAGTGGTCCGGGGAGCTGTTTTTT. As protein: CATSDTGEWSGELFF.

Written as DNA, the CDR3 is TGTGCCAGCTCACCAGGCCGCGGGGCGGGGGAGACCCAGTACTTC. Protein product: CASSPGRGAGETQYF. The rearrangement links TRBV18 to TRBJ2-5, with a weak D call TRBD2 (6 bases). The germline gives CDR1 KGHSH, CDR2 LQKENI. The CDR3 length is 15 residues. V shed 2 bases and J shed 5 bases, with 15 bases lying between them.

The CDR3 DNA reads TGTGCCAGCAGCTCGGGACAGGGCTATAGCAATCAGCCCCAGCATTTT. Translated, it gives CASSSGQGYSNQPQHF. The genes are TRBV7-8 and TRBJ1-5; TRBD1 matches at 9 bases. This CDR3 spans 16 amino acids. J was trimmed by 0 bases and V by 4 bases; bases with no gene match: 4. Germline CDR1 reads SGHVS; CDR2 reads FQNEAQ.

This clone was detected only once. V gene TRBV7-3 combines with J gene TRBJ2-7; D is unclear. The V end was cut by 3 bases, the J end by 6 bases, with 12 bases between. There are 13 residues in the CDR3. Germline V gene lookup returns CDR1 SGHTA and CDR2 FQGTGA. The CDR3 DNA reads TGTGCCAGCAGCTTTACCCCCCTCGGCGAGCAGTACTTC. This translates into CASSFTPLGEQYF.